Listed below are T cell receptor beta chains from one sample, sequenced in a study of shared clonotypes between healthy human individuals. The data were produced by immunoSEQ multiplex PCR, yet TCRdb's version contains in-frame clones alone and is incomplete. The sample has approximately 2,200,000 clones, about 93% seen once. The specimen sequenced was naive CD8+ T cells from PBMCs. The receptors originated from a man aged 18-30 years in good health. Some clones in this sample may be carry-over from other donors' samples. The CDR3 runs from the conserved cysteine through the conserved F or W. The D gene is left open where the match is weak. Size values are once, few and many counts, or a class for expanded clones, and some rows have none.

NA,TRBV21-1,TRBJ1-5,NA,TGTGCCAGCAGCAAAGAATCACGAGGTCAGCCCCAGCATTTT,CASSKESRGQPQHF
NA,TRBV4-1,TRBJ2-7,TRBD2,TGCGCCAGCAGCCAAGGGACTAGCGCTAAGTACGAGCAGTACTTC,CASSQGTSAKYEQYF
NA,TRBV9,TRBJ2-7,TRBD2,TGTGCCAGCAGCGTCCCCATCACGGGGGGCGAGCAGTACTTC,CASSVPITGGEQYF
NA,TRBV13,TRBJ1-1,NA,TGTGCCAGCCATCCCGGGAACACTGAAGCTTTCTTT,CASHPGNTEAFF
NA,TRBV4-3,TRBJ2-2,TRBD1,TGCGCCAGCAGCCCCGACAGGGGATATTACACCGGGGAGCTGTTTTTT,CASSPDRGYYTGELFF
NA,TRBV28,TRBJ2-2,NA,TGTGCCAGCAGCAGTAAAACGAGGACCGGGGAGCTGTTTTTT,CASSSKTRTGELFF
NA,TRBV27,TRBJ2-7,NA,TGTGCCAGCAGTTTGTGGTTAAGAAGTTCCGAGCAGTACTTC,CASSLWLRSSEQYF
once,TRBV7-9,TRBJ1-5,NA,TGTGCCAGCAGCTTAGGGGCAGGGAATCAGCCCCAGCATTTT,CASSLGAGNQPQHF
NA,TRBV7-9,TRBJ2-5,NA,TGTGCCAGCAGCTCTACCCCGCTAGCGCCGGATTGGGAGACCCAGTACTTC,CASSSTPLAPDWETQYF
NA,TRBV7-8,TRBJ1-2,NA,TGTGCCAGCAGCCGAAACATCCCGACAGGAAACTATGGCTACACCTTC,CASSRNIPTGNYGYTF
NA,TRBV6-1,TRBJ2-7,TRBD2,TGTGCCAGCAGGCCTCTAGCGGGAGATCCCTACGAGCAGTACTTC,CASRPLAGDPYEQYF
NA,TRBV4-1,TRBJ1-3,NA,TGCGCCAGCAGCCAAGAGGACGCATCCTCCCACTCTGGAAACACCATATATTTT,CASSQEDASSHSGNTIYF
NA,TRBV7-6,TRBJ2-3,NA,TGTGCCAGCAGCTTAGGGACAGCTAGCACAGATACGCAGTATTTT,CASSLGTASTDTQYF
NA,TRBV28,TRBJ2-3,NA,TGTGCCAGCAGTTTAGAGTCGGTCGATGCAGATACGCAGTATTTT,CASSLESVDADTQYF
NA,TRBV4-1,TRBJ2-6,NA,TGCGCCAGCACCCAGGCCGACTCTGGGGCCAACGTCCTGACTTTC,CASTQADSGANVLTF
NA,TRBV9,TRBJ1-5,NA,TGTGCCAGCAGCGTAGGGGGGGTAGGCAATCAGCCCCAGCATTTT,CASSVGGVGNQPQHF
NA,TRBV5-8,TRBJ2-7,TRBD2,TGTGCCAGCAGCTTGGTTGGCGGGAGGTTCCACGAGCAGTACTTC,CASSLVGGRFHEQYF
NA,TRBV27,TRBJ2-2,NA,TGTGCCAGCAGTACACCCCTGGTACCCGGGGAGCTGTTTTTT,CASSTPLVPGELFF